The sequence of this TCR beta chain was determined in a study of PD-1 blockade in classical Hodgkin lymphoma. Notes on the study in general: Newly diagnosed patients reportedly trailed healthy donors in baseline TCR diversity. Baseline diversity was lower in partial responders and progressors than complete responders. The repertoire differences lack a defined cause, possibly disease activity or prior therapy.

No patient escaped relapse after autologous stem cell transplantation, and brentuximab vedotin exposure varied. Relapsed/refractory classical Hodgkin lymphoma patients had complete, partial or progressive responses. Regarding this clone: The antigen remains unidentified.

The method was immunoSEQ multiplex PCR; TCRdb's version includes in-frame clones alone and lacks a portion of them. Among approximately 99,000 clones listed, roughly 76% were seen once. V shed 4 bases and J shed 0 bases, with 9 bases lying between them. Per germline, CDR1 LNHDA and CDR2 SQIVND (reference sequence). This CDR3 is 15 amino acids long. This specimen was peripheral blood mononuclear cells (PBMCs), taken before the second cycle of nivolumab. This sequence was found in a human donor with classical Hodgkin lymphoma. The chain links TRBV19 to TRBJ1-4; D not resolved. CDR3 sequence: CASSTHSATNEKLFF. As DNA, the CDR3 is TGTGCCAGTAGTACCCACAGTGCAACTAATGAAAAACTGTTTTTT.